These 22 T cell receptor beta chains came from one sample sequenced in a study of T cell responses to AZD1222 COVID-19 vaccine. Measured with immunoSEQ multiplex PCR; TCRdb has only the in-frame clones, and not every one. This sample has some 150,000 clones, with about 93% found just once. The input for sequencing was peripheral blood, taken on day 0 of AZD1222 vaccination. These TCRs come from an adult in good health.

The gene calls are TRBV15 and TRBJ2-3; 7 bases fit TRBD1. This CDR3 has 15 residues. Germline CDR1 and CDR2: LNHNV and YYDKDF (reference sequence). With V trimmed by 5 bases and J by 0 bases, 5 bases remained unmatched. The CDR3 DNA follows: TGTGCCACCAGCGGTGGGACAGCGAGCACAGATACGCAGTATTTT. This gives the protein CATSGGTASTDTQYF.

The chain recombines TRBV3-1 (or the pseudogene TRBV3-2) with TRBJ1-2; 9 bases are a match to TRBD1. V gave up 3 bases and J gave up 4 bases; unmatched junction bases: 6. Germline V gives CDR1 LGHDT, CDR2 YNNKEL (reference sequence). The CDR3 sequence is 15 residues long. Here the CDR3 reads CASSQDTGGSYGYTF. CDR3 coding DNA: TGTGCCAGCAGCCAGGATACAGGGGGCAGCTATGGCTACACCTTC.

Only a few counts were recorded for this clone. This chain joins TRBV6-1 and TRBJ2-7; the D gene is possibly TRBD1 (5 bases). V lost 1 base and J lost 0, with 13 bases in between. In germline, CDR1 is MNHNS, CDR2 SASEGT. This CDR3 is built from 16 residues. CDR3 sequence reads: CASSEGAWTPSYEQYV. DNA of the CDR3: TGTGCCAGCAGTGAAGGGGCCTGGACACCCTCCTACGAGCAGTACGTC.

The CDR3 spells CASSPGQRKGYTF. CDR3 DNA: TGTGCCAGCTCACCAGGACAGAGGAAGGGTTACACCTTC. The chain links TRBV18 to TRBJ1-2; D perhaps matches TRBD1 (6 bases). Germline CDR1 KGHSH, CDR2 LQKENI. The CDR3 is 13 residues long. Trimming took 2 bases from V and 11 from J, leaving 15 bases between them.

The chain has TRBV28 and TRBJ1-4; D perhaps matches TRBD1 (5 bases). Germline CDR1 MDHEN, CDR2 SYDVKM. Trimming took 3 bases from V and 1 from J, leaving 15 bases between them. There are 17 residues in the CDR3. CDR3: CASSFDYLGVTNEKLFF. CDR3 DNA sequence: TGTGCCAGCAGTTTTGATTATTTGGGGGTAACTAATGAAAAACTGTTTTTT. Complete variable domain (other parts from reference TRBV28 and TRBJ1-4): DVKVTQSSRYLVKRTGEKVFLECVQDMDHENMFWYRQDPGLGLRLIYFSYDVKMKEKGDIPEGYSVSREKKERFSLILESASTNQTSMYLCASSFDYLGVTNEKLFFGSGTQLSVL.

The CDR3 region is CASSLGGVGLRPDTQYF. The CDR3 DNA reads as TGTGCCAGCAGCTTAGGCGGGGTGGGACTTCGGCCAGATACGCAGTATTTT. The V call is TRBV7-3, the J call TRBJ2-3; D is possibly TRBD2 (6 bases). The CDR3 contains 17 residues. In germline, CDR1 is SGHTA, CDR2 FQGTGA. The V gene lost 2 bases and the J gene lost 4 bases, with 19 bases spanning the gap. Drawing the rest from reference TRBV7-3 and TRBJ2-3, the complete variable domain is GAGVSQTPSNKVTEKGKYVELRCDPISGHTALYWYRQSLGQGPEFLIYFQGTGAADDSGLPNDRFFAVRPEGSVSTLKIQRTERGDSAVYLCASSLGGVGLRPDTQYFGPGTRLTVL.

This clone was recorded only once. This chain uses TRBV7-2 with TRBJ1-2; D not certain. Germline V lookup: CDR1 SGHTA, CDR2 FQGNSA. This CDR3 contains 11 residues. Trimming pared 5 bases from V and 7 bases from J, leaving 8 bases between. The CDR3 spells CASSIDGGYTF. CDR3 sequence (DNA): TGTGCCAGCAGCATCGACGGTGGCTACACCTTC.

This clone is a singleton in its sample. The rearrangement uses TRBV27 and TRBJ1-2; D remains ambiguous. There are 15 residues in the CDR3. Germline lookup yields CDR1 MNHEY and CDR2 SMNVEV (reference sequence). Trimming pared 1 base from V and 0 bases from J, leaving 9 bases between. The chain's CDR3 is CASSLYLTPNYGYTF. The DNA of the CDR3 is TGTGCCAGCAGTTTATATCTCACACCTAACTATGGCTACACCTTC.

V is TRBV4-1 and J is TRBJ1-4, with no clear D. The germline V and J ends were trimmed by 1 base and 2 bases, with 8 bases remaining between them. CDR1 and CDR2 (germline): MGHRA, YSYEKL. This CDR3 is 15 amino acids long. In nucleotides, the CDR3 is TGCGCCAGCAGCCAAGCGGGGTGGACTAATGAAAAACTGTTTTTT. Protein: CASSQAGWTNEKLFF.

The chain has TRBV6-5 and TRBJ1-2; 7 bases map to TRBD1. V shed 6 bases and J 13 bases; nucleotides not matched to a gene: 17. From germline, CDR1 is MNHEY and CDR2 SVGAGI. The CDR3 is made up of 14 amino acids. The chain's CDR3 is CASRDPKGAPRITF. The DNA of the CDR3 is TGTGCCAGCAGGGACCCGAAGGGGGCCCCGCGAATCACCTTC.

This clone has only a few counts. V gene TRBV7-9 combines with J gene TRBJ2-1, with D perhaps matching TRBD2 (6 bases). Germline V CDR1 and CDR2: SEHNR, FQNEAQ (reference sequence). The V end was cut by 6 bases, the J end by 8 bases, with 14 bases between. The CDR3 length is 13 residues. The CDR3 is CASSFPGSDEQFF. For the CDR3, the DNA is TGTGCCAGCAGTTTCCCCGGGAGTGATGAGCAGTTCTTC.

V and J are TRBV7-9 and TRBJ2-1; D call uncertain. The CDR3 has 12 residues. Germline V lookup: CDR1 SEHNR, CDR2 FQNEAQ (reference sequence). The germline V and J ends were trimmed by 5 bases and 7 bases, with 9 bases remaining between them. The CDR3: CASSPLGNEQFF. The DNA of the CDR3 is TGTGCCAGCAGCCCTCTAGGGAATGAGCAGTTCTTC.

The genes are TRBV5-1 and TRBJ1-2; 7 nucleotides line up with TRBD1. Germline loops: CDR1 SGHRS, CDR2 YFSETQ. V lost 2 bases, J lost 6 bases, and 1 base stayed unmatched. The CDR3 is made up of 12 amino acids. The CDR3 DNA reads TGCGCCAGCAGCTTAGGGGGCCATGGCTACACCTTC. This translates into CASSLGGHGYTF. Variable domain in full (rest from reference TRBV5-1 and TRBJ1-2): KAGVTQTPRYLIKTRGQQVTLSCSPISGHRSVSWYQQTPGQGLQFLFEYFSETQRNKGNFPGRFSGRQFSNSRSEMNVSTLELGDSALYLCASSLGGHGYTFGSGTRLTVV.

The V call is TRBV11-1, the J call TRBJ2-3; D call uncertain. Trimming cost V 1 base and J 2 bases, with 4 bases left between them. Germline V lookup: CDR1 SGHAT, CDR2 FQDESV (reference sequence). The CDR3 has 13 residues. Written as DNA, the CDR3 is TGTGCCAGCAGCTTAGATCTCACAGATACGCAGTATTTT. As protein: CASSLDLTDTQYF.

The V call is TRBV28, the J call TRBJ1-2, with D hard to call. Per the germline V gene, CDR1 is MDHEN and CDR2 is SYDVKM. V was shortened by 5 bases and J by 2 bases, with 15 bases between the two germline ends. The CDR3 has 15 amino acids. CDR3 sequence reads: CASSVLSFRNYGYTF. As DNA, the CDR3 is TGTGCCAGCAGTGTCCTTTCGTTTAGAAACTATGGCTACACCTTC.

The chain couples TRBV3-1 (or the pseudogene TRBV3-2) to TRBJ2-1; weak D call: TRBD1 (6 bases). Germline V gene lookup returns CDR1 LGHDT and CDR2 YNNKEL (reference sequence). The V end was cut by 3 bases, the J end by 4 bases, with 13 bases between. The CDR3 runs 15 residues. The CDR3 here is CASSQGQPIYNEQFF. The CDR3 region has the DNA TGTGCCAGCAGCCAGGGACAACCAATTTACAATGAGCAGTTCTTC.

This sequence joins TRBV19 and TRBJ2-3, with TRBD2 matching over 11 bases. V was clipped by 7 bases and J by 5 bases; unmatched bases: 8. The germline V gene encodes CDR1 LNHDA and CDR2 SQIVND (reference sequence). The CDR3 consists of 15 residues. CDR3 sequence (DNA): TGTGCCAGTATGGGGCTAGCGGGGGGTGGAGATACGCAGTATTTT. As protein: CASMGLAGGGDTQYF.

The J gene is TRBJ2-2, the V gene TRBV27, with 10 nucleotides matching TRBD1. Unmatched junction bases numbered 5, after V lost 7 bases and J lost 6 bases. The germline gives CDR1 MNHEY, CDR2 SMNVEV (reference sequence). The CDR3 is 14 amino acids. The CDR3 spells CASNDRGPSGELFF. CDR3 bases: TGTGCCAGCAACGACAGGGGGCCCTCCGGGGAGCTGTTTTTT.

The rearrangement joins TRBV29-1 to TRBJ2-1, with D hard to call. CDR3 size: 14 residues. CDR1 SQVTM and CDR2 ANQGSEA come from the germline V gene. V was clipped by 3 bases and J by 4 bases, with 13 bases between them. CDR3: CSVERSPGYNEQFF. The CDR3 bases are TGCAGCGTTGAGCGCTCCCCCGGTTACAATGAGCAGTTCTTC.

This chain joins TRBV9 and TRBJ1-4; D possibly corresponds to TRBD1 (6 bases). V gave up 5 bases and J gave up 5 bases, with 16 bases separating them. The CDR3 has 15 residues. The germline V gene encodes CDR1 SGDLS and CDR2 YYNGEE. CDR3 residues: CASRRNTGINEKLFF. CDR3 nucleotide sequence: TGTGCCAGCAGGCGAAACACAGGGATAAATGAAAAACTGTTTTTT.

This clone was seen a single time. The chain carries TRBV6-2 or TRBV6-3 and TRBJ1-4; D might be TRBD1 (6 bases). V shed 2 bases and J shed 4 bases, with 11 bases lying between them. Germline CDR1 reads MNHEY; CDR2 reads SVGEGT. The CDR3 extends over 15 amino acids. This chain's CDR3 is CASSYVGTLNEKLFF. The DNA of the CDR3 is TGTGCCAGCAGTTACGTCGGGACACTTAATGAAAAACTGTTTTTT.

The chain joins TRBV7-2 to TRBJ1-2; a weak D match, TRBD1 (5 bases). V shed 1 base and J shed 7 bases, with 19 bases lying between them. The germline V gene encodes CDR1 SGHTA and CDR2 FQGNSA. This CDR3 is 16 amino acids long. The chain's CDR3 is CASSLDGRDLWGGYTF. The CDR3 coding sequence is TGTGCCAGCAGCTTAGATGGAAGGGACTTATGGGGTGGCTACACCTTC.